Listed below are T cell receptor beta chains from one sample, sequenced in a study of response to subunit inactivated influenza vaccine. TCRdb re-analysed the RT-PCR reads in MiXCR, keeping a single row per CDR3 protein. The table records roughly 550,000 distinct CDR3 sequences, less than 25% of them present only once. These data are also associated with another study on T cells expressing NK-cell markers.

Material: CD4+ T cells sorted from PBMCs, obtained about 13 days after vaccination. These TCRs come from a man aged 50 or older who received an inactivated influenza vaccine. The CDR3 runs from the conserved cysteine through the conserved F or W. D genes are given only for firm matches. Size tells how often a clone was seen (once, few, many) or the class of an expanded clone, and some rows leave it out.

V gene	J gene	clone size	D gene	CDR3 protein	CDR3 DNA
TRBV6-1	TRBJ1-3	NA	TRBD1	CASSDPGQGSGNTIYF	TGTGCCAGCAGTGACCCGGGACAGGGCTCTGGAAACACCATATATTTT
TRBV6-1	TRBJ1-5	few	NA	CASRAGSNQPQHF	TGTGCCAGCAGGGCAGGGAGCAATCAGCCCCAGCATTTT
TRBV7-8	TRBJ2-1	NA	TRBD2	CASSYGLAGEQFF	TGTGCCAGCAGCTACGGACTAGCGGGAGAGCAGTTCTTC
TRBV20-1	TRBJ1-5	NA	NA	CSAKGDQPQHF	TGCAGTGCAAAAGGTGATCAGCCCCAGCATTTT
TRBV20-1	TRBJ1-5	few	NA	CSAGGAGRRPQHF	TGCAGTGCCGGAGGGGCAGGCCGCAGACCCCAGCATTTT
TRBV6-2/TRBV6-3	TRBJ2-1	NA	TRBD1	CASSGAGTGGAYEQFF	TGTGCCAGCAGTGGCGCCGGGACAGGGGGTGCCTATGAGCAGTTCTTC
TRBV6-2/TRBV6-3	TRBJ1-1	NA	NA	CASSYYRGTMNTEAFF	TGTGCCAGCAGTTACTACCGGGGGACCATGAACACTGAAGCTTTCTTT
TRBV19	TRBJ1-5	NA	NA	CASNYGQSNQPQHF	TGTGCCAGCAATTACGGGCAGAGCAATCAGCCCCAGCATTTT
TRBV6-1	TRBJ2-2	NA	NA	CASGAIGPGELFF	TGTGCCAGCGGGGCCATCGGCCCCGGGGAGCTGTTTTTT
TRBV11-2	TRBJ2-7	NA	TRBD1	CASSLGTGQLEQYF	TGTGCCAGCAGCTTAGGGACAGGCCAGCTCGAGCAGTACTTC
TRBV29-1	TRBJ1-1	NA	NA	CSVMSANTEAFF	TGCAGCGTTATGAGTGCGAACACTGAAGCTTTCTTT
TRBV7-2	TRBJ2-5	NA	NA	CASSLGGGRQETQYF	TGTGCCAGCAGCTTAGGGGGGGGCAGACAAGAGACCCAGTACTTC
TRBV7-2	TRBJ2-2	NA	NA	CASTQNLVRRTTGELFF	TGTGCCAGCACCCAAAACTTGGTGCGCAGAACCACCGGGGAGCTGTTTTTT
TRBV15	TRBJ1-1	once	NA	CATSRDSVIRNTEAFF	TGTGCCACCAGCAGAGATTCAGTTATTAGGAACACTGAAGCTTTCTTT
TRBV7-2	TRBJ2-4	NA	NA	CATNRKAGPENIQYF	TGTGCCACGAATCGTAAGGCCGGGCCTGAAAACATTCAGTACTTC
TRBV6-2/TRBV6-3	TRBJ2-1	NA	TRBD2	CASRLPGLAGGGNEQFF	TGTGCCAGCAGACTCCCGGGACTAGCGGGAGGGGGTAATGAGCAGTTCTTC
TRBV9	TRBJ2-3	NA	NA	CASSVLSGGFTDTQYF	TGTGCCAGCAGCGTTTTGAGTGGGGGTTTTACAGATACGCAGTATTTT
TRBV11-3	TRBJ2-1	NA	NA	CASSFGRWGSNNEQFF	TGTGCCAGCAGCTTCGGGCGGTGGGGTTCCAACAATGAGCAGTTCTTC
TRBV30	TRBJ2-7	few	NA	CAWSHSYEQYF	TGTGCCTGGAGCCACTCCTACGAGCAGTACTTC
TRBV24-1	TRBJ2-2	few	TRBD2	CAPSRRGGRRDTGELFF	TGTGCCCCCTCGCGGCGGGGGGGCCGAAGGGACACCGGGGAGCTGTTTTTT
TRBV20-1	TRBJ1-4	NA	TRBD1	CSARMMGTANEKLFF	TGCAGTGCTAGAATGATGGGGACAGCTAATGAAAAACTGTTTTTT
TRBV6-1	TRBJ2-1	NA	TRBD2	CASTRGGLAGGLSYNEQFF	TGTGCCAGCACCCGGGGAGGACTAGCGGGAGGACTCTCCTACAATGAGCAGTTCTTC
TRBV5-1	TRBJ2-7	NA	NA	CASSLTRSGEQYF	TGCGCCAGCAGCCTTACGCGCTCCGGCGAGCAGTACTTC
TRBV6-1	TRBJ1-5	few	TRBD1	CASTDQTGVGNQPQHF	TGTGCCAGCACCGACCAGACAGGGGTGGGGAATCAGCCCCAGCATTTT
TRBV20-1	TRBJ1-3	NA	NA	CSARGRPGQRSGNTIYF	TGCAGTGCTAGAGGTCGACCGGGACAACGCTCTGGAAACACCATATATTTT
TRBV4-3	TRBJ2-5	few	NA	CASSQNAQETQYF	TGCGCCAGCAGCCAAAACGCCCAAGAGACCCAGTACTTC
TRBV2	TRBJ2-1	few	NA	CASSPISGDEQFF	TGTGCCAGCAGTCCCATTTCTGGGGATGAGCAGTTCTTC
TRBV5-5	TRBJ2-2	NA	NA	CASSPSPASYTGELFF	TGTGCCAGCAGCCCCTCCCCAGCGAGCTACACCGGGGAGCTGTTTTTT
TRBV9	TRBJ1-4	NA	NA	CASSVDFPGKNEKLFF	TGTGCCAGCAGCGTAGATTTTCCGGGAAAGAATGAAAAACTGTTTTTT
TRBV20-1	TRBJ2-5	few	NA	CSARTGAGETQYF	TGCAGTGCCAGGACAGGAGCGGGAGAGACCCAGTACTTC
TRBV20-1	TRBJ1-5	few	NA	CSASSGGANQPQHF	TGCAGTGCTAGTTCGGGAGGGGCCAATCAGCCCCAGCATTTT
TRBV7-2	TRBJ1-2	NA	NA	CASSSASPGGYTF	TGTGCCAGCAGCTCGGCGTCCCCTGGGGGCTACACCTTC
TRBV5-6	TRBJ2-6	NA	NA	CASSLAHSGANVLTF	TGTGCCAGCAGCCTCGCACACTCTGGGGCCAACGTCCTGACTTTC
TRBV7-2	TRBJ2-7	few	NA	CASSLMHSSYEQYF	TGTGCCAGCAGCTTAATGCACAGCTCCTACGAGCAGTACTTC
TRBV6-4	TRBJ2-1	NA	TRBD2	CASKASGSSYNEQFF	TGTGCCAGCAAGGCGAGCGGGAGCTCCTACAATGAGCAGTTCTTC
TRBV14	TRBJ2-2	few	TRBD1	CASSQRQGLGTGELFF	TGTGCCAGCAGCCAGAGACAGGGGTTGGGCACCGGGGAGCTGTTTTTT
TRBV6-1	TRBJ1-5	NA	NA	CASSAGTSSNQPQHF	TGTGCCAGCAGCGCCGGGACATCCTCCAATCAGCCCCAGCATTTT
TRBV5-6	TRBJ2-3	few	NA	CASSSRQRTDTQYF	TGTGCCAGCAGCTCAAGACAACGCACAGATACGCAGTATTTT
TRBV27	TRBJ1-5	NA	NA	CASSSQQGVNQPQHF	TGTGCCAGCAGTTCTCAACAGGGTGTCAATCAGCCCCAGCATTTT
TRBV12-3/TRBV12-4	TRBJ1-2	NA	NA	CASSPTDQRDGYTF	TGTGCCAGCAGTCCCACAGACCAAAGAGATGGCTACACCTTC
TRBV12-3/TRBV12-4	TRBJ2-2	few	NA	CASRTRPTGELFF	TGTGCCAGCCGGACCAGGCCCACCGGGGAGCTGTTTTTT
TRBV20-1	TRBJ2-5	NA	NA	CSARDRPAYHGFETQYF	TGCAGTGCTAGAGATCGGCCAGCATACCATGGATTTGAGACCCAGTACTTC
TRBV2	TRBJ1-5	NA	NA	CASSDQGQNNQPQHF	TGTGCCAGCAGTGACCAAGGGCAGAACAATCAGCCCCAGCATTTT
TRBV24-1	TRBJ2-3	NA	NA	CATGDTYTDTQYF	TGTGCCACCGGGGACACCTACACAGATACGCAGTATTTT
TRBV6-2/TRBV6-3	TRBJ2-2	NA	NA	CASSLVTGGANTGELFF	TGTGCCAGCAGTTTGGTTACCGGGGGCGCGAACACCGGGGAGCTGTTTTTT
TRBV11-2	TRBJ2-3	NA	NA	CASSFLGRYTDTQYF	TGTGCCAGCAGCTTCCTGGGCAGATACACAGATACGCAGTATTTT
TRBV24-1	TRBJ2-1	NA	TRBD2	CATSDLTSGNEQFF	TGTGCCACCAGTGATTTGACTAGCGGCAATGAGCAGTTCTTC
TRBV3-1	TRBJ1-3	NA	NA	CASSRRVTGNTIYF	TGTGCCAGCAGCCGACGGGTAACTGGAAACACCATATATTTT
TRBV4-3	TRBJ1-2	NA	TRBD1	CASSQDLAGGNYGYTF	TGCGCCAGCAGCCAAGATCTGGCAGGGGGTAACTATGGCTACACCTTC
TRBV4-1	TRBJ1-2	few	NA	CASSQGPTTNYGYTF	TGCGCCAGCAGCCAAGGACCTACCACTAACTATGGCTACACCTTC
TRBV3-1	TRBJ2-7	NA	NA	CASSPYAQGIHHEQYF	TGTGCCAGCAGCCCCTATGCACAGGGCATCCACCACGAGCAGTACTTC
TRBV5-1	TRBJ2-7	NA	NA	CASSLYPGYEQYF	TGCGCCAGCAGCCTTTACCCAGGTTACGAGCAGTACTTC
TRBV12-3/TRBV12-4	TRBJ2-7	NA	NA	CASSLEKGEQYF	TGTGCCAGCAGTTTAGAAAAGGGCGAGCAGTACTTC
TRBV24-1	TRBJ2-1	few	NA	CATSDIPRDEQFF	TGTGCCACCAGTGACATCCCCCGGGATGAGCAGTTCTTC
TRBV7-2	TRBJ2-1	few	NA	CASSLFRSDGEQFF	TGTGCCAGCAGCTTATTCAGGTCCGACGGTGAGCAGTTCTTC
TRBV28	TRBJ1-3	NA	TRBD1	CASRSDRVSGNTIYF	TGTGCCAGCAGATCGGACAGGGTCTCAGGAAACACCATATATTTT
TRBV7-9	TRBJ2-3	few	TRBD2	CASSLAREAGGTDTQYF	TGTGCCAGCAGCTTAGCGCGGGAAGCGGGGGGCACAGATACGCAGTATTTT
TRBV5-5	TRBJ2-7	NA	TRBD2	CASSLPGGTSYEQYF	TGTGCCAGCAGCTTACCGGGGGGTACCTCCTACGAGCAGTACTTC
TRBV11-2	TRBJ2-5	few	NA	CASSPGHRIETQYF	TGTGCCAGCAGCCCGGGACACCGTATCGAGACCCAGTACTTC
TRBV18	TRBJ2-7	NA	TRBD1	CASSLLTGQGGEQYF	TGTGCCAGCTCATTGTTAACGGGACAGGGAGGCGAGCAGTACTTC